These 12 T cell receptor beta chains originate from one sample sequenced in a study of human T cells and chemical hapten exposure. TCRdb reprocessed the RACE reads with MiXCR, giving one entry per CDR3 protein. The repertoire holds approximately 96,000 distinct CDR3 sequences, with roughly a tenth as singletons. Time point: patch test 2, 6 weeks after DPC sensitization. Treatment of the sample: therapeutic diphenylcyclopropenone sensitization with weekly scalp DPC. Sequenced here: whole blood, sampled in connection with sensitization to the hapten diphenylcyclopropenone (DPC). Receptor source: a woman in her thirties or forties with alopecia areata. Some clones in this sample may be carry-over from other donors' samples.

A few counts support this clonotype. The chain uses TRBV28 and TRBJ2-3, with TRBD2 as a possible D gene (5 bases). CDR1 is MDHEN and CDR2 is SYDVKM in the germline V gene. Trimming removed 3 bases from V and 6 bases from J, with 10 bases in between. The CDR3 is 13 residues long. The chain's CDR3 is CASSLGGHDTQYF. The DNA of the CDR3 is TGTGCCAGCAGTTTGGGCGGGCACGATACGCAGTATTTT.

This clonotype was observed at least ten times. The chain joins TRBV29-1 to TRBJ2-1; D is possibly TRBD1 or TRBD2 (6 bases each). Germline CDR1 SQVTM, CDR2 ANQGSEA. The V end was cut by 8 bases, the J end by 3 bases, with 17 bases between. The CDR3 consists of 14 residues. CDR3 protein: CSSKGGGLYNEQFF. As DNA, the CDR3 is TGCAGCTCAAAAGGGGGAGGACTCTACAATGAGCAGTTCTTC.

This clonotype was counted between two and nine times. J is TRBJ2-2 and V is TRBV27; D assignment may be TRBD1 or TRBD2 (5 bases each). The CDR3 spans 15 residues. Germline CDR1 is MNHEY and CDR2 is SMNVEV (reference sequence). The V gene lost 6 bases and the J gene lost 5 bases, with 16 bases spanning the gap. The CDR3 loop reads CASRPPGPLTGELFF. CDR3 DNA sequence: TGTGCCAGCAGGCCACCGGGACCACTTACCGGGGAGCTGTTTTTT.

This clonotype was observed a handful of times. This chain connects TRBV30 to TRBJ2-7; TRBD1 aligns across 11 bases. This CDR3 contains 13 residues. V lost 6 bases, J lost 5 bases, and 6 bases stayed unmatched. Germline V lookup: CDR1 GTSNPN, CDR2 SVGIG (reference sequence). The CDR3 region is CACMGQGVHEQYF. CDR3 coding DNA: TGTGCCTGTATGGGACAGGGGGTGCACGAGCAGTACTTC.

This clonotype appeared many times. V and J are TRBV20-1 and TRBJ2-1, with a tentative D call TRBD2 (6 bases). This CDR3 is built from 12 residues. Deletions cut 6 bases from V and 10 bases from J, with 16 bases between. The V gene's germline CDR1 is DFQATT and CDR2 SNEGSKA (reference sequence). CDR3: CSAVPGGGEQFF. The CDR3 region has the DNA TGCAGTGCCGTTCCCGGGGGAGGCGAGCAGTTCTTC.

This clonotype was found many times. One end of the junction does not line up with germline, which may come from a read error. The chain recombines TRBV28 with TRBJ2-7, with a weak D call TRBD1 (8 bases). The CDR3 extends over 12 amino acids. Germline lookup yields CDR1 MDHEN and CDR2 SYDVKM. For the CDR3, the DNA is TGTGCCAGCAGTCGGGGGGACAGGTCCCTTAACTTC. This codes for CASSRGDRSLNF.

The chain combines TRBV2 with TRBJ2-5, with D perhaps TRBD2 (5 bases). Trimming removed 8 bases from V and 1 base from J, with 14 bases in between. The CDR3 sequence is 14 residues long. Germline CDR1 is SNHLY and CDR2 is FYNNEI. CDR3 coding DNA: TGTGCCAGCGCCTTTTTGAGCGGCCAAGAGACCCAGTACTTC. The encoded protein is CASAFLSGQETQYF.

This clonotype was seen at least ten times. The chain couples TRBV4-3 to TRBJ2-1, with 11 positions matching TRBD2. Germline V gene sequence: CDR1 LGHNA, CDR2 YSLEER. CDR3 length: 16 residues. Trimming took 4 bases from V and 7 from J; bases not matched to a gene: 9. The CDR3 DNA reads as TGCGCCAGCAGCCGGGTAGCGGGAGGGTTTCGAAATGAGCAGTTCTTC. Protein sequence: CASSRVAGGFRNEQFF.

There are many counts of this clonotype. The V and J genes are TRBV3-1 and TRBJ1-4; D may be TRBD1 (5 bases). The V end lost 3 bases, the J end lost 0 bases, and 8 bases lay between the germline ends. Germline values: CDR1 LGHDT, CDR2 YNNKEL (reference sequence). This CDR3 spans 15 amino acids. The CDR3 reads CASSQGGSTNEKLFF. The CDR3 DNA reads as TGTGCCAGCAGCCAGGGGGGTTCAACTAATGAAAAACTGTTTTTT.

This clonotype was recorded many times. The chain's CDR3 is CASSQAGGIADTQYF. The DNA of the CDR3 is TGTGCCAGCAGCCAAGCAGGCGGGATTGCAGATACGCAGTATTTT. The V call is TRBV3-1, the J call TRBJ2-3; weak D call: TRBD2 (6 bases). The CDR3 covers 15 residues. V was shortened by 1 base and J by 4 bases, with 12 bases between the two germline ends. Germline loops: CDR1 LGHDT, CDR2 YNNKEL (reference sequence).

Remarks on this clonotype: One end of the junction fails to match germline, which may point to a read error. The CDR3 is CVSSWAPRTGGTEAFF. CDR3 DNA: TGTGTCAGCAGCTGGGCTCCCCGGACAGGGGGCACTGAAGCTTTCTTT. This sequence joins TRBV7-2 and TRBJ1-1, with TRBD1 matching over 10 bases. Germline values: CDR1 SGHTA, CDR2 FQGNSA. This CDR3 has 16 residues.

The rearrangement links TRBV6-2 or TRBV6-3 to TRBJ2-6; D gene ambiguous. Trimming stripped 5 bases from V and 0 bases from J, with 11 bases between. The CDR3 consists of 16 residues. Germline CDR1 MNHEY, CDR2 SVGEGT. CDR3 sequence (DNA): TGTGCCAGCAGTACCTCATTGGGCTCTGGGGCCAACGTCCTGACTTTC. It codes for CASSTSLGSGANVLTF.